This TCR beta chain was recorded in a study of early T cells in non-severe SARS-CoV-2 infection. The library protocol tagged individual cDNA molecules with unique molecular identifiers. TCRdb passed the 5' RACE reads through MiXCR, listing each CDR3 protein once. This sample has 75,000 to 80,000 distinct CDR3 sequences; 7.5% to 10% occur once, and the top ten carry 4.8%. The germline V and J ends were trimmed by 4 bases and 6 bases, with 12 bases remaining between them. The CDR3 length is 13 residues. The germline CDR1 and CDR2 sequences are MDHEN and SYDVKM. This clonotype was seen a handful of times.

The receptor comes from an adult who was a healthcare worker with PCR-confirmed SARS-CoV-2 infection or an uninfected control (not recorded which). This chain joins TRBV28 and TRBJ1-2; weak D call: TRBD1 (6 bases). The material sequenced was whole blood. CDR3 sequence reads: CASSSRGSDGYTF. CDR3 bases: TGTGCCAGCAGTTCCAGGGGATCTGATGGCTACACCTTC.